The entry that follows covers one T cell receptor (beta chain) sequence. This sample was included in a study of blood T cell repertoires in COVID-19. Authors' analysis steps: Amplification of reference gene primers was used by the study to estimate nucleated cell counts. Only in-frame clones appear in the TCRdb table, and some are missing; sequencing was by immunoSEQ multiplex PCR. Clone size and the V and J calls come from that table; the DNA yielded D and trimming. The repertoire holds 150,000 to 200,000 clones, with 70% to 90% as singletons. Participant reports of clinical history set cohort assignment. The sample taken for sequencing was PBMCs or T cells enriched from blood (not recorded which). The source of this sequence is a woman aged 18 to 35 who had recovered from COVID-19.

The CDR3 nucleotides read TGTGCCAGTAACTCGCGGGGAACCTACGAGCAGTACTTC. It translates to CASNSRGTYEQYF. The chain carries TRBV19 and TRBJ2-7, with D possibly TRBD2 on 6 matching bases. The V gene's germline CDR1 is LNHDA and CDR2 SQIVND (reference sequence). CDR3 length equals 13 residues. Trimming stripped 7 bases from V and 2 bases from J, with 12 bases between.